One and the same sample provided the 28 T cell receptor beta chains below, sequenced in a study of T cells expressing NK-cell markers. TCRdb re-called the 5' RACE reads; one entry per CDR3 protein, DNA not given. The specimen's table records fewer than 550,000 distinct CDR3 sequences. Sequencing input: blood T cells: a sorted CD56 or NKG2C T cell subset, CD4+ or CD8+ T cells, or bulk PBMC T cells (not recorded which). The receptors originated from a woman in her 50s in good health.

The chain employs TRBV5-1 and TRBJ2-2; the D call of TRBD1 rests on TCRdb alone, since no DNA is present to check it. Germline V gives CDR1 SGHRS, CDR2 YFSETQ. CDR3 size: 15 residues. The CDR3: CASSFGQGYTGELFF.

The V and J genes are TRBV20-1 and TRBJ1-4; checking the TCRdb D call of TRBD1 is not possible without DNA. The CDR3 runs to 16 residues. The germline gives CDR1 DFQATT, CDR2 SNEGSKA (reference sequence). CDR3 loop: CSARDPWGQGREKLFF.

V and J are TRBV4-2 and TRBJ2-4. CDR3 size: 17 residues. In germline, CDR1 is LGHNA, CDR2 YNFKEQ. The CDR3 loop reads CASSQSQLGVGKNIQYF.

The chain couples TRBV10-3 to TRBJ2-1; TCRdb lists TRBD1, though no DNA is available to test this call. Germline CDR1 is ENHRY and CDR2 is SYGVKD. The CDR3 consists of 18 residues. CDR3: CAIRKRRDGARVYNEQFF.

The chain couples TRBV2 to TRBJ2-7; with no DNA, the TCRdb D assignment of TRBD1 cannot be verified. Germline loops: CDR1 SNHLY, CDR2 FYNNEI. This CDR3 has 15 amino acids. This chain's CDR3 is CASSALQGGSYEQYF.

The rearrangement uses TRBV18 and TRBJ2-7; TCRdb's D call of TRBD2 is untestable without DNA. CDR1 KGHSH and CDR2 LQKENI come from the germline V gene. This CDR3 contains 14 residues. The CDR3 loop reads CASSPEGSGYEQYF.

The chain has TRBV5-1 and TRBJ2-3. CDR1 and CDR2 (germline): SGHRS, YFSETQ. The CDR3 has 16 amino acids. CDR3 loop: CASSHPVGSGTDTQYF.

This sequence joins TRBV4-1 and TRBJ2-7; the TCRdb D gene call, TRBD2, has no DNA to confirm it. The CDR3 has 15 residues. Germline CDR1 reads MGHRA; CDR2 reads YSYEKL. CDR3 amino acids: CASSQVLAGSYEQYF.

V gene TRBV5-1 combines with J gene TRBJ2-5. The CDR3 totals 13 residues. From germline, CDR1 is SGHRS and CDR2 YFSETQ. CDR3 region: CASSLSLRETQYF.

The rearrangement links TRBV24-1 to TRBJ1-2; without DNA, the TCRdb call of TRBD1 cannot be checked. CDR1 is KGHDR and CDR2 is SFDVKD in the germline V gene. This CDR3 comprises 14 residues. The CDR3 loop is CATSGEAPTAGYTF.

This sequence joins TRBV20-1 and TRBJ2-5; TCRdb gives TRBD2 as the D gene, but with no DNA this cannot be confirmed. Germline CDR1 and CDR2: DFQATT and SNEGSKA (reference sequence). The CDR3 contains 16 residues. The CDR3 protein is CSARDLYGLAGETQYF.

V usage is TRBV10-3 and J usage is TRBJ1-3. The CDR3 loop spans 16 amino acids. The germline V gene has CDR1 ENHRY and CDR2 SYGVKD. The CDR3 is CAISESFGRAGNTIYF.

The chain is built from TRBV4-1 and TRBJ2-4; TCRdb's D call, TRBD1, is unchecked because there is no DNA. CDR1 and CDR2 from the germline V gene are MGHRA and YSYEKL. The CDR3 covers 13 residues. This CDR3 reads CASSDREKNIQYF.

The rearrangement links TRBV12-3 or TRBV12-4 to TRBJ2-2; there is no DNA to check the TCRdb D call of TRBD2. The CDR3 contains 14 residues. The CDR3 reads CASNLAVPGGELFF.

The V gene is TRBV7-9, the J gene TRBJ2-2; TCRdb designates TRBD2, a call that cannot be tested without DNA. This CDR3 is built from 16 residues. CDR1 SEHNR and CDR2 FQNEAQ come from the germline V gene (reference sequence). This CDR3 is CASSSWTSGVTGELFF. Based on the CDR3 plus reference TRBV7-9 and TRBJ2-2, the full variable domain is DTGVSQNPRHKITKRGQNVTFRCDPISEHNRLYWYRQTLGQGPEFLTYFQNEAQLEKSRLLSDRFSAERPKGSFSTLEIQRTEQGDSAMYLCASSSWTSGVTGELFFGEGSRLTVL.

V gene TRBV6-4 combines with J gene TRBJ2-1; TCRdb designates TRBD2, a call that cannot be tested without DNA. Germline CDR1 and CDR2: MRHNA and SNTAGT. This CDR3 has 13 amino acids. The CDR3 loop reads CASTAGGLDEQFF.

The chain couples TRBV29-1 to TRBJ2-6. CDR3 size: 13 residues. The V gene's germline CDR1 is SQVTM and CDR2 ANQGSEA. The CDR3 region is CSVSASGANVLTF.

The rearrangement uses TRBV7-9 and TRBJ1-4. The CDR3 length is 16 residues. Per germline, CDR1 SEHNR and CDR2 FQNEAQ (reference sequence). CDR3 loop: CASSPESGTTNEKLFF.

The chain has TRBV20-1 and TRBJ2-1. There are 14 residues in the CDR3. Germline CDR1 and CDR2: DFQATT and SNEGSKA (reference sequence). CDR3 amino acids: CSANHETSYNEQFF.

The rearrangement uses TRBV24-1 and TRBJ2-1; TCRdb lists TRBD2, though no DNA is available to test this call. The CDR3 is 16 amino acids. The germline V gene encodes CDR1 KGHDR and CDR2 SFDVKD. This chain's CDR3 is CATSDLTSGEDNEQFF.

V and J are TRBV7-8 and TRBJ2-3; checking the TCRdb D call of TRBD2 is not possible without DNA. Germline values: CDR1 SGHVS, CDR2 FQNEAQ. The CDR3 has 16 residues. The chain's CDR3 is CASSSRASGIADTQYF.

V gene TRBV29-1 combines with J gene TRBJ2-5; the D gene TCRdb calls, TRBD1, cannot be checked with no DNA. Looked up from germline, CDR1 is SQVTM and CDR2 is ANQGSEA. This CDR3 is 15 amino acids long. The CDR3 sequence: CSARYTGGIEETQYF.

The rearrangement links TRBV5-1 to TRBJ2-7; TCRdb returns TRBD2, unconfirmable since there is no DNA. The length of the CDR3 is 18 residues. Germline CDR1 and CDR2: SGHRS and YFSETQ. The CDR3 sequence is CASSHRPIWDFTKSEQYF.

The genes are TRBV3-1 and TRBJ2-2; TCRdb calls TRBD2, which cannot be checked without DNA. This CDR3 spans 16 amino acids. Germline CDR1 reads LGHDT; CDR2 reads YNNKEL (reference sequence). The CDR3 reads CASSPRVGGSGGELFF.

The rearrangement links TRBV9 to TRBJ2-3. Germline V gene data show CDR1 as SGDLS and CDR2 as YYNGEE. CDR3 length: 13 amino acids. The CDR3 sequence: CASSFASGDTQYF.

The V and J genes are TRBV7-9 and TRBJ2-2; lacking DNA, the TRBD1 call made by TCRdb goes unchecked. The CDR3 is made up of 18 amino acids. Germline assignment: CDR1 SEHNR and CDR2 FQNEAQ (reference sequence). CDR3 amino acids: CASSPKAQGNLNTGELFF.

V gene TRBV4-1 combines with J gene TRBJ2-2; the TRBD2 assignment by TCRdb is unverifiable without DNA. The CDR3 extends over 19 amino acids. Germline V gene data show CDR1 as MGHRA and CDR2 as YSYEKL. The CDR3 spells CASSHGGLAGGGDTGELFF.

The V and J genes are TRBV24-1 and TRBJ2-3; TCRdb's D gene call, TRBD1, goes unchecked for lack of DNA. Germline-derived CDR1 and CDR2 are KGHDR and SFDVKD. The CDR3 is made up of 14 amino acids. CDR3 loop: CATRRSGGPDTQYF.